One sample yielded the 31 T cell receptor beta chains listed below, sequenced in a study of Ad26.COV2.S vaccination and SARS-CoV-2 variants. Repertoires were generated with immunoSEQ multiplex PCR, while TCRdb's copy carries only in-frame clones and drops some. The table has over 350,000 clones, more than 85% seen once. Treatment meaning: 15 to 20 received Ad26.COV2.S at low or high dose, single or two shots; five or six received placebo; per-sample allocation not given. Day 63 after the first injection of vaccine or placebo was the sampling time. Here the sequenced sample was peripheral blood, taken in a trial of Ad26.COV2.S vaccine versus placebo. Receptor source: a person aged 18-65 years who received the Ad26.COV2.S COVID-19 vaccine or a placebo.

This chain links TRBV11-2 with TRBJ1-1; 8 bases line up with TRBD1. In germline, CDR1 is SGHAT, CDR2 FQNNGV. V lost 5 bases and J lost 5; bases outside the gene matches: 22. The length of the CDR3 is 19 residues. The CDR3 is CASSTASVLLGQGGTEAFF. DNA of the CDR3: TGTGCCAGCAGCACAGCATCAGTTCTTCTTGGACAGGGCGGGACTGAAGCTTTCTTT.

V and J are TRBV23-1 and TRBJ1-2; 8 nucleotides agree with TRBD1. TRBV23-1 is an ORF, with its function uncertain. Trimming cost V 6 bases and J 4 bases; bases outside gene matches: 16. The CDR3 is made up of 17 amino acids. CDR3 sequence (DNA): TGCGCCAGCAGCCCCCGGACAGGGAAGAATGTGTGCTATGGCTACACCTTC. It codes for CASSPRTGKNVCYGYTF.

The V call is TRBV15, the J call TRBJ2-5; D is possibly TRBD1 (6 bases). With 1 base removed from V and 0 bases from J, the gap between germline ends came to 9 bases. The CDR3 extends over 15 amino acids. CDR1 and CDR2 (germline): LNHNV, YYDKDF (reference sequence). CDR3 protein: CATSRGRGNQETQYF. The CDR3 DNA reads as TGTGCCACCAGCAGAGGAAGGGGGAACCAAGAGACCCAGTACTTC.

This clone appeared a single time. The chain is built from TRBV3-1 (or the pseudogene TRBV3-2) and TRBJ1-2, with 11 bases matching TRBD1. V dropped 1 base and J dropped 2; count of bases not matched to a gene: 3. This CDR3 has 16 amino acids. CDR1 and CDR2 (germline): LGHDT, YNNKEL (reference sequence). In DNA form, the CDR3 reads TGTGCCAGCAGCCAAGTGGGACAGGGGGAAAACTATGGCTACACCTTC. This sequence encodes CASSQVGQGENYGYTF.

This rearrangement joins TRBV7-8 to TRBJ2-7, with TRBD1 matching 10 bases. The V and J ends lost 1 base and 0 bases, in that order; junction bases with no gene match: 3. CDR1 and CDR2 from the germline V gene are SGHVS and FQNEAQ. The CDR3 runs to 16 residues. CDR3 amino acids: CASSLVGTGVSYEQYF. CDR3 DNA: TGTGCCAGCAGCTTAGTAGGGACAGGGGTCTCCTACGAGCAGTACTTC.

This chain uses TRBV29-1 with TRBJ1-1; D is perhaps TRBD1 (5 bases). Germline V lookup: CDR1 SQVTM, CDR2 ANQGSEA. V gave up 6 bases and J gave up 6 bases, with 11 bases separating them. The CDR3 spans 11 residues. The CDR3 sequence is CSVVVGAEAFF. The CDR3 DNA follows: TGCAGCGTGGTGGTAGGGGCTGAAGCTTTCTTT.

This clone was picked up one time. V usage is TRBV5-6 and J usage is TRBJ1-4; no reliable D call. Trimming cost V 4 bases and J 0 bases, with 7 bases left between them. The germline gives CDR1 SGHDT, CDR2 YYEEEE. The CDR3 contains 14 residues. DNA of the CDR3: TGTGCCAGCAGCGGAGGGACAACTAATGAAAAACTGTTTTTT. Translation gives CASSGGTTNEKLFF.

V usage is TRBV29-1 and J usage is TRBJ2-5; maybe TRBD2 (6 bases). The CDR3 runs 14 residues. Trimming cost V 3 bases and J 1 base, with 12 bases left between them. CDR1 and CDR2 from the germline V gene are SQVTM and ANQGSEA. The CDR3 bases are TGCAGCGTTGACGTCGGGGGATCCCAAGAGACCCAGTACTTC. It codes for CSVDVGGSQETQYF. The entire variable domain, with the rest obtained from reference TRBV29-1 and TRBJ2-5, is as follows: SAVISQKPSRDICQRGTSLTIQCQVDSQVTMMFWYRQQPGQSLTLIATANQGSEATYESGFVIDKFPISRPNLTFSTLTVSNMSPEDSSIYLCSVDVGGSQETQYFGPGTRLLVL.

In this sample, this clone turned up a few times. The chain uses TRBV19 and TRBJ1-5; 10 bases are a match to TRBD1. Trimming removed 2 bases from V and 10 bases from J; junction bases left unmatched: 8. CDR3 size: 15 residues. The germline gives CDR1 LNHDA, CDR2 SQIVND (reference sequence). CDR3 loop: CASSILRDRGNPQHF. The CDR3 bases are TGTGCCAGTAGTATATTGAGGGACAGGGGTAATCCCCAGCATTTT.

The genes are TRBV10-3 and TRBJ2-2, with 7 bases identical to TRBD1. Trimming removed 3 bases from V and 6 bases from J; junction bases left unmatched: 7. The CDR3 totals 15 residues. Germline assignment: CDR1 ENHRY and CDR2 SYGVKD. CDR3 amino acids: CAISEPRTGPGELFF. The CDR3 DNA sequence: TGTGCCATCAGTGAACCCCGGACAGGTCCCGGGGAGCTGTTTTTT.

This chain uses TRBV29-1 with TRBJ2-1; possibly TRBD1 for D (7 bases). The V gene's germline CDR1 is SQVTM and CDR2 ANQGSEA. Trimming left V 4 bases short and J 5 bases short, with 9 bases between. This CDR3 is 12 amino acids long. The CDR3 sequence is CSVARGDNEQFF. The CDR3, as DNA: TGCAGCGTTGCCAGGGGGGACAATGAGCAGTTCTTC.

The genes are TRBV19 and TRBJ1-1, with D unresolved. With 1 base removed from V and 0 bases from J, the gap between germline ends came to 15 bases. This CDR3 region has 17 residues. From germline, CDR1 is LNHDA and CDR2 SQIVND (reference sequence). As DNA, the CDR3 is TGTGCCAGTAGTATAGCCCCGGACCGAACAGTGAACACTGAAGCTTTCTTT. It specifies CASSIAPDRTVNTEAFF.

V and J are TRBV5-1 and TRBJ1-1; D remains ambiguous. The V and J ends lost 0 bases and 4 bases respectively, with 13 bases between them. Germline V lookup: CDR1 SGHRS, CDR2 YFSETQ. CDR3 length: 15 residues. The CDR3 reads CASSLAGSKGTEAFF. CDR3 in DNA: TGCGCCAGCAGCTTGGCGGGGTCTAAGGGCACTGAAGCTTTCTTT.

The chain combines TRBV30 with TRBJ2-7; unclear D gene. This CDR3 has 14 residues. Germline lookup yields CDR1 GTSNPN and CDR2 SVGIG (reference sequence). The ends were cut back, 4 bases at V and 3 bases at J, with 16 bases in the middle. The CDR3 region is CAWTPQGPVYEQYF. The CDR3 DNA reads as TGTGCCTGGACTCCCCAAGGACCCGTCTACGAGCAGTACTTC.

V is TRBV18 and J is TRBJ2-2, with D tentatively TRBD2 (5 bases). CDR1 KGHSH and CDR2 LQKENI come from the germline V gene. The CDR3 runs 13 residues. V was clipped by 4 bases and J by 4 bases, with 7 bases between them. This chain's CDR3 is CASSQEATGELFF. The CDR3 DNA reads as TGTGCCAGCTCACAGGAGGCCACCGGGGAGCTGTTTTTT.

The DNA for the CDR3 is TGTGCCAGCAGCTCCCAGGGACAGGGAGGGACCCAGTACTTC. It encodes CASSSQGQGGTQYF. This chain uses TRBV5-4 with TRBJ2-5; 9 positions match TRBD1. Germline-derived CDR1 and CDR2 are SGHNT and YYREEE (reference sequence). Trimming cost V 3 bases and J 7 bases; bases outside gene matches: 7. The CDR3 sequence is 14 residues long.

The rearrangement uses TRBV5-1 and TRBJ2-5; 9 nucleotides agree with TRBD1. Looked up from germline, CDR1 is SGHRS and CDR2 is YFSETQ. The CDR3 runs to 15 residues. V gave up 0 bases and J gave up 1 base; unmatched junction bases: 1. The CDR3 is CASSLGDRAQETQYF. The CDR3 region has the DNA TGCGCCAGCAGCTTGGGGGACAGGGCCCAAGAGACCCAGTACTTC.

The chain links TRBV12-3 or TRBV12-4 to TRBJ1-1; D is undetermined. Trimming stripped 1 base from V and 9 bases from J, with 9 bases between. This CDR3 has 12 residues. The CDR3 loop reads CASSLGGRKAFF. The CDR3 coding sequence is TGTGCCAGCAGTTTAGGTGGGAGGAAAGCTTTCTTT.

This chain joins TRBV27 and TRBJ1-4; possibly TRBD1 for D (5 bases). Between the trimmed V and J ends, which lost 6 bases and 5 bases, there was a span of 13 bases. The CDR3 length is 14 residues. Per germline, CDR1 MNHEY and CDR2 SMNVEV (reference sequence). DNA for the CDR3: TGTGCCAGCAGCCCAGGGCACTTAAATGAAAAACTGTTTTTT. Its translation: CASSPGHLNEKLFF.

This clone was seen only a few times. The genes are TRBV5-4 and TRBJ1-2; 9 bases match TRBD1. J gave up 4 bases and V 4 bases, and 11 bases lay outside the gene matches. This CDR3 has 16 amino acids. The V gene's germline CDR1 is SGHNT and CDR2 YYREEE (reference sequence). In DNA, the CDR3 is TGTGCCAGCAGCCAAAAATTCCGGGACAGGGCCTATGGCTACACCTTC. It translates to CASSQKFRDRAYGYTF.

The gene calls are TRBV6-5 and TRBJ1-4, with TRBD1 matching 7 bases. The CDR3 is made up of 14 amino acids. In germline, CDR1 is MNHEY, CDR2 SVGAGI. V trimming: 7 bases; J trimming: 5 bases; junction bases outside the gene matches: 7. The CDR3 is CASNTRDSNEKLFF. CDR3 coding DNA: TGTGCCAGCAACACCCGGGACAGCAATGAAAAACTGTTTTTT.

J is TRBJ1-3 and V is TRBV13; no clear D. The CDR3 length is 15 residues. Trimming took off 2 bases at V and 1 base at J, with 9 bases between the two ends. Germline lookup yields CDR1 PRHDT and CDR2 FYEKMQ (reference sequence). CDR3 region: CASSLPQNSGNTIYF. The CDR3, as DNA: TGTGCCAGCAGCTTACCCCAAAATTCTGGAAACACCATATATTTT. Using reference TRBV13 and TRBJ1-3 for the parts outside the CDR3, the full variable domain is AAGVIQSPRHLIKEKRETATLKCYPIPRHDTVYWYQQGPGQDPQFLISFYEKMQSDKGSIPDRFSAQQFSDYHSELNMSSLELGDSALYFCASSLPQNSGNTIYFGEGSWLTVV.

This clone showed up just a few times. The chain employs TRBV15 and TRBJ1-2, with TRBD1 matching over 7 bases. J was trimmed by 6 bases and V by 1 base; bases with no gene match: 2. Germline V gene lookup returns CDR1 LNHNV and CDR2 YYDKDF (reference sequence). This CDR3 is 13 amino acids long. DNA of the CDR3: TGTGCCACCAGCAGAGCAACAGGGGATGGCTACACCTTC. The encoded protein is CATSRATGDGYTF.

This clone was detected many times. The genes are TRBV5-4 and TRBJ1-2; no definite D call. V lost 0 bases to trimming and J lost 1 base, with 7 bases between them. This CDR3 is 14 amino acids long. The V gene's germline CDR1 is SGHNT and CDR2 YYREEE (reference sequence). The CDR3 region has the DNA TGTGCCAGCAGCTTGGGGGTAGTTAACTATGGCTACACCTTC. It is translated as CASSLGVVNYGYTF.

In this sample, this clone turned up a few times. The chain carries TRBV7-9 and TRBJ2-7; D tentatively reads TRBD1 or TRBD2 (5 bases each). CDR3 length equals 13 residues. Trimming pared 5 bases from V and 3 bases from J, leaving 11 bases between. Germline assignment: CDR1 SEHNR and CDR2 FQNEAQ (reference sequence). The CDR3 loop reads CASSPGPDYEQYF. The CDR3 nucleotides read TGTGCCAGCAGCCCGGGACCAGACTACGAGCAGTACTTC. Full variable domain (outside the CDR3, taken from reference TRBV7-9 and TRBJ2-7): DTGVSQNPRHKITKRGQNVTFRCDPISEHNRLYWYRQTLGQGPEFLTYFQNEAQLEKSRLLSDRFSAERPKGSFSTLEIQRTEQGDSAMYLCASSPGPDYEQYFGPGTRLTVT.

The chain carries TRBV3-1 (or the pseudogene TRBV3-2) and TRBJ1-3, with D unclear. The V gene lost 2 bases and the J gene lost 0 bases, with 5 bases spanning the gap. CDR3 size: 14 residues. The V gene's germline CDR1 is LGHDT and CDR2 YNNKEL (reference sequence). The CDR3 sequence: CASSQLNSGNTIYF. CDR3 coding DNA: TGTGCCAGCAGCCAACTGAACTCTGGAAACACCATATATTTT.

A few counts support this clone. The genes are TRBV2 and TRBJ1-5, with TRBD1 matching 12 bases. The CDR3 length is 15 residues. The germline gives CDR1 SNHLY, CDR2 FYNNEI. Germline trimming cut 4 bases from V and 8 bases from J; bases unmatched to any gene: 6. CDR3 nucleotides: TGTGCCAGCAGTGTGGGACAGGGGGCGGTAAAGCCCCAGCATTTT. The encoded protein is CASSVGQGAVKPQHF.

V usage is TRBV18 and J usage is TRBJ1-6; 8 bases agree with TRBD1. V lost 1 base, J lost 8 bases, and 10 bases stayed unmatched. Germline V gene data show CDR1 as KGHSH and CDR2 as LQKENI. The CDR3 spans 17 residues. The CDR3 bases are TGTGCCAGCTCACCACTGTCAGGGGGCCGGTCGGATTCACCCCTCCACTTT. Encoded protein: CASSPLSGGRSDSPLHF. The complete variable domain, with remaining parts taken from reference TRBV18 and TRBJ1-6, reads NAGVMQNPRHLVRRRGQEARLRCSPMKGHSHVYWYRQLPEEGLKFMVYLQKENIIDESGMPKERFSAEFPKEGPSILRIQQVVRGDSAAYFCASSPLSGGRSDSPLHFGNGTRLTVT.

The gene calls are TRBV7-2 and TRBJ2-2; possible D gene TRBD1, 6 bases. Germline V gene sequence: CDR1 SGHTA, CDR2 FQGNSA. The CDR3 has 16 amino acids. V gave up 8 bases and J gave up 4 bases, with 20 bases separating them. As DNA, the CDR3 is TGTGCCAGCGGCTCCTTGAGGACAGCAGGCACCGGGGAGCTGTTTTTT. Protein sequence: CASGSLRTAGTGELFF.

This chain uses TRBV5-8 with TRBJ2-5; either TRBD1 or TRBD2 may supply D (5 bases each). The CDR3 has 15 residues. V lost 2 bases to trimming and J lost 1 base, with 12 bases between them. Germline V gene lookup returns CDR1 SGHTS and CDR2 YDEGEE. CDR3 coding DNA: TGTGCCAGCAGCTTCGGGGCAAGGTCCCAAGAGACCCAGTACTTC. Its protein product is CASSFGARSQETQYF.

V gene TRBV5-1 combines with J gene TRBJ2-3; 10 bases line up with TRBD2. From germline, CDR1 is SGHRS and CDR2 YFSETQ. This CDR3 region has 15 residues. After removal of 7 bases from V and 5 bases from J, the junction contained 10 bases not matched to a gene. The DNA for the CDR3 is TGCGCCAGCGCGGTAGCGGGGGGTACGGAAGATACGCAGTATTTT. Translating it yields CASAVAGGTEDTQYF.